The entry below describes one T cell receptor beta chain. The antigen remains undetermined. This CDR3 is 15 amino acids long. The V end was cut by 0 bases, the J end by 4 bases, with 12 bases between. Germline CDR1 LGHNA, CDR2 YSLEER. Profiling relied on immunoSEQ multiplex PCR, and the TCRdb table lists in-frame clones only, not all of them. The data contain 51,000 or so clones, 79% of them seen just once; the ten biggest clones take up under 2%. This record comes from a study of OX40 agonist ivuxolimab in advanced cancers. Overall study context: Patients in dose escalation had liver, melanoma, kidney or head and neck cancers. Study observations and caveats: Some nonresponders also had low normalized T-cell clonal expansion. More expanded clones were found, on average, in CD8+ than in CD4+ T cells. Some of the lowest clonal expansion was seen in partial responders at 0.1-3.0 mg/kg.

Sequencing was performed on CD4+ or CD8+ T cells sorted from blood, taken in a trial of the OX40 agonist ivuxolimab. The chain combines TRBV4-3 with TRBJ1-2; a weak D match, TRBD1 (6 bases). The receptor's source is an adult with an advanced solid tumor such as melanoma, head and neck, liver or kidney cancer. CDR3 sequence: CASSQDRGPSYGYTF. The CDR3 nucleotides read TGCGCCAGCAGCCAAGACAGGGGCCCGTCCTATGGCTACACCTTC.